Sequencing of this TCR beta chain was carried out in a study of blood T cells in healthy people across ages. The CDR3 has 14 residues. V lost 1 base and J lost 1, with 8 bases in between. Germline values: CDR1 SGHRS, CDR2 YFSETQ. The authors ran a second PCR of about 7 to 11 cycles using a sample-barcoded 5' primer and a J-beta primer mix. MiXCR, applied by TCRdb to the 5' RACE reads, yields one record per CDR3 protein. The sample comprises 450,000 to 700,000 distinct CDR3 sequences, 25% to 30% of which are singletons, and around 18% rests with the top ten. This clonotype appeared a few times. The V call is TRBV5-1, the J call TRBJ1-1; D possibly corresponds to TRBD1 (6 bases). This TCR derives from a woman aged 70-85 years in good health. Sequenced sample: blood. CDR3: CASSLPDRNTEAFF. The CDR3, as DNA: TGCGCCAGCAGCTTGCCGGACAGGAACACTGAAGCTTTCTTT.